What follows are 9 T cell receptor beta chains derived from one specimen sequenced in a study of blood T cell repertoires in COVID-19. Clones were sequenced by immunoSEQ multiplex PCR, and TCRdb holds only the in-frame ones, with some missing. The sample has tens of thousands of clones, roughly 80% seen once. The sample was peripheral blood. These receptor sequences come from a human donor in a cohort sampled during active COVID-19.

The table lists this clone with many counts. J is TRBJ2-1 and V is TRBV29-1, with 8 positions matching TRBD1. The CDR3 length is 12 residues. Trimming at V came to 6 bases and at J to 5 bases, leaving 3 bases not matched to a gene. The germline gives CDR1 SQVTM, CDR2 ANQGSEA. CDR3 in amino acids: CSVGQGNNEQFF. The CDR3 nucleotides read TGCAGCGTCGGACAGGGAAACAATGAGCAGTTCTTC.

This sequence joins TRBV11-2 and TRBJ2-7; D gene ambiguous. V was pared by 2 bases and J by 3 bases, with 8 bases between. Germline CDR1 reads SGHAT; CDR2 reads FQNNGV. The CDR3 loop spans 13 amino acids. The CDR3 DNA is TGTGCCAGCAGCTTATTGACAAACTACGAGCAGTACTTC. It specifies CASSLLTNYEQYF.

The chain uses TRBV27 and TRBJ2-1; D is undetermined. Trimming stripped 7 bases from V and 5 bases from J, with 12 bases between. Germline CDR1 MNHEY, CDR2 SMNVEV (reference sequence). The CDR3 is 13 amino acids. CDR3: CASKRTADNEQFF. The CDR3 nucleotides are TGTGCCAGCAAGAGAACGGCGGACAATGAGCAGTTCTTC.

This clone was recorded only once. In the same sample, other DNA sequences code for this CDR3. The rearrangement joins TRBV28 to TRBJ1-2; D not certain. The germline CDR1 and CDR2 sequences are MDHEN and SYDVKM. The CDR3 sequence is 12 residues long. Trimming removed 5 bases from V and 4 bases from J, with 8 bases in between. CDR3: CASSARVYGYTF. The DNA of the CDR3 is TGTGCCAGCAGTGCCCGGGTCTATGGCTACACCTTC.

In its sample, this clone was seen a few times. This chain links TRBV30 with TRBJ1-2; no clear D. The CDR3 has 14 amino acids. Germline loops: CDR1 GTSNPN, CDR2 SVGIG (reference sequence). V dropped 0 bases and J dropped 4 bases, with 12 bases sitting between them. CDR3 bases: TGTGCCTGGAGTGTACGGAGGGTTGGCTATGGCTACACCTTC. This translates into CAWSVRRVGYGYTF.

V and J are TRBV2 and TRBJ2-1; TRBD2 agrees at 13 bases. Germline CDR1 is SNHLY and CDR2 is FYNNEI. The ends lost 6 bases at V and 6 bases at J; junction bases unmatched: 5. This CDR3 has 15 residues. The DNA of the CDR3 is TGTGCCAGCAGCGGCGGACTAGCGGGAGCCAATGAGCAGTTCTTC. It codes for CASSGGLAGANEQFF.

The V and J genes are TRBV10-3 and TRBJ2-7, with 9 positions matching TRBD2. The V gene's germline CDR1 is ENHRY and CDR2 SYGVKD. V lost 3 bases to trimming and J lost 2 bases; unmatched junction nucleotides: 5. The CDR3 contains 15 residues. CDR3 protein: CAISEPSGKPYEQYF. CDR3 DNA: TGTGCCATCAGTGAACCTAGCGGGAAGCCCTACGAGCAGTACTTC.

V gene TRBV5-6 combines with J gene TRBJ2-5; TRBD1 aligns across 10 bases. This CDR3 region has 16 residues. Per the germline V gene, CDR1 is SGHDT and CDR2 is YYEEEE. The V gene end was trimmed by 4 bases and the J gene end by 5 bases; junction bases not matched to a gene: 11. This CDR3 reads CASSRGPGQGTETQYF. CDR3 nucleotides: TGTGCCAGCAGCCGGGGCCCGGGACAGGGGACGGAGACCCAGTACTTC.

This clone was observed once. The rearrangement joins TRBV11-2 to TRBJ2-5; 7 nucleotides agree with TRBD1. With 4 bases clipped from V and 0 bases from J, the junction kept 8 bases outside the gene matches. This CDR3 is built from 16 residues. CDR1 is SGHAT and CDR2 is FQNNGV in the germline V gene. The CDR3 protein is CASSSLTGLDQETQYF. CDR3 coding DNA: TGTGCCAGCAGCTCTTTGACAGGGTTGGACCAAGAGACCCAGTACTTC.